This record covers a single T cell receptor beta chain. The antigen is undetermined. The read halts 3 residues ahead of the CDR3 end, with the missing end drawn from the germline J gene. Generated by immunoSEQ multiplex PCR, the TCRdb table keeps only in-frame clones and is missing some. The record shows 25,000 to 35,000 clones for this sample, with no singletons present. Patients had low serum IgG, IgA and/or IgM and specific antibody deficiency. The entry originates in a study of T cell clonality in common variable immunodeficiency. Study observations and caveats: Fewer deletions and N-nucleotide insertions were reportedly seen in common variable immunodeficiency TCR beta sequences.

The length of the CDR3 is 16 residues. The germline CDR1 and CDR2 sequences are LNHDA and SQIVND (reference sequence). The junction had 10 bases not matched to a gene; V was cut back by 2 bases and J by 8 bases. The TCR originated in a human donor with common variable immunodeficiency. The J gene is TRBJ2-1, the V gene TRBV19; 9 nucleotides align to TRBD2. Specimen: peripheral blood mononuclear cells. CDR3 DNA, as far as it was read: TGTGCCAGTAGTATACGGACTAGCGCCCTGGGGGATGAG. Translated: CASSIRTSALGDE. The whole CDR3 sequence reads CASSIRTSALGDEQFF.